This T cell receptor (beta chain) was obtained from a study of T cell responses to AZD1222 COVID-19 vaccine. The assay was immunoSEQ multiplex PCR, and TCRdb's table has in-frame clones only and misses some. The sample contains under 140,000 clones, about 88% of which appear only once. The V and J ends lost 7 bases and 1 base respectively, with 10 bases between them. There are 13 residues in the CDR3. This chain uses TRBV12-3 or TRBV12-4 with TRBJ1-1; D might be TRBD1 (6 bases). The clonotype originates from an adult in good health. This specimen consisted of peripheral blood, obtained on day 0 of AZD1222 vaccination. CDR3: CASTPTGNTEAFF. DNA for the CDR3: TGTGCCAGCACCCCGACAGGGAACACTGAAGCTTTCTTT.